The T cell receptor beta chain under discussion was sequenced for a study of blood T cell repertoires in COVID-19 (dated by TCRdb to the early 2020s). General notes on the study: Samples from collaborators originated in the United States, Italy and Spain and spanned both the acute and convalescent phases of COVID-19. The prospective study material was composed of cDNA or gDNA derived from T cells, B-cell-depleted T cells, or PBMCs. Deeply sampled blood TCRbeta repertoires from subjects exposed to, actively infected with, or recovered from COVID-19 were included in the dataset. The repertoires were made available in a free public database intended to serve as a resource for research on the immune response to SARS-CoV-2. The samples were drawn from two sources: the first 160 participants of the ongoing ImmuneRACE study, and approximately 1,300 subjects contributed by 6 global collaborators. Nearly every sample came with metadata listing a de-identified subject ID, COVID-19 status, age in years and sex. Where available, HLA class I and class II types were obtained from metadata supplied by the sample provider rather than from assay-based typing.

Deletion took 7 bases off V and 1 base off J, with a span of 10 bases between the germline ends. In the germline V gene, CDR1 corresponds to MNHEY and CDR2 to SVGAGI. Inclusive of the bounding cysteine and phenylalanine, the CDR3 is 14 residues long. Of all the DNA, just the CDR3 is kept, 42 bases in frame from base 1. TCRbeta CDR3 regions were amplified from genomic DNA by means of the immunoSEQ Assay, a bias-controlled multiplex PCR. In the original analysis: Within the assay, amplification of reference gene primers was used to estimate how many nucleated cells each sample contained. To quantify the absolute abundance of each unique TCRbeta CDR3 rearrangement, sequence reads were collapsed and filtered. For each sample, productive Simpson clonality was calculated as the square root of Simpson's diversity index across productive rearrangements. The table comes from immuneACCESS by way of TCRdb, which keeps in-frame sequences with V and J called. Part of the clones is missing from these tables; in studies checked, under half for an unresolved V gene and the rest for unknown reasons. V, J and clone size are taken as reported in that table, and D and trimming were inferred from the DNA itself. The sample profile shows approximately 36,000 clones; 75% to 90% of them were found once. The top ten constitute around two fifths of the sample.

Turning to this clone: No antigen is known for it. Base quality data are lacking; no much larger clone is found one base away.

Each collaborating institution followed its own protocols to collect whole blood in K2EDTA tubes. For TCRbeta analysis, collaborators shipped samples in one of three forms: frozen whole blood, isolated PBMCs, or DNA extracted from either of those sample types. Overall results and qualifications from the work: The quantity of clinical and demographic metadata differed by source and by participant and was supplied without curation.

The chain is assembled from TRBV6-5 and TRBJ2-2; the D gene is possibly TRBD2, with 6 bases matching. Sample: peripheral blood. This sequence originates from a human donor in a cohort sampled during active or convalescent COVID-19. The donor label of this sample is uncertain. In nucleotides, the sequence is TGTGCCAGCAACCGGGACTGGAACACCGGGGAGCTGTTTTTT. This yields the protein CASNRDWNTGELFF.